The rows below give T cell receptor beta chains drawn from one sample of a study of vaccination and CD4 T cells after COVID-19. A single record per CDR3 protein comes from TCRdb applying MiXCR to the PCR reads. The repertoire holds roughly 2,700 distinct CDR3 sequences, with 30% to 35% as singletons. These TCRs are of unknown antigen specificity. Source: CD4+ T cells from blood, cultured in vitro, taken after SARS-CoV-2 vaccination. The receptors were gathered from a human donor who had recovered from COVID-19. Both conserved end residues are part of each CDR3. A D gene is named only where the DNA matches it firmly. Size is stated for part of the rows, as once, few or many counts, or as a class when the clone is expanded.

CDR3nt: TGCAGTGCGAAAGGACTAGCGGGGTCCTACGAGCAGTACTTC; CDR3aa: CSAKGLAGSYEQYF; v_gene: TRBV20-1; abundance: medium-sized; j_gene: TRBJ2-7; d_gene: TRBD2
CDR3nt: TGTGCCAGCAGATCCAGCGGGGGCCAAACCCTCTCTTCATCCTACGAGCAGTACTTC; CDR3aa: CASRSSGGQTLSSSYEQYF; v_gene: TRBV7-9; abundance: few; j_gene: TRBJ2-7; d_gene: TRBD2
CDR3nt: TGTGCCAGCAGTAGCGGGGGGTACTACGAGCAGTACTTC; CDR3aa: CASSSGGYYEQYF; v_gene: TRBV27; abundance: .; j_gene: TRBJ2-7; d_gene: TRBD2
CDR3nt: TGTGCCAGCAGAGACGGACAGGGCCGGGCCTCCTACAATGAGCAGTTCTTC; CDR3aa: CASRDGQGRASYNEQFF; v_gene: TRBV6-1; abundance: .; j_gene: TRBJ2-1; d_gene: TRBD1
CDR3nt: TGTGCCAGCAGTTCAGGGGGGAATTCACCCCTCCACTTT; CDR3aa: CASSSGGNSPLHF; v_gene: TRBV6-5; abundance: few; j_gene: TRBJ1-6; d_gene: TRBD1
CDR3nt: TGTGCCAGCAGCCGCTCTGGGTGGAGCACTGAAGCTTTCTTT; CDR3aa: CASSRSGWSTEAFF; v_gene: TRBV11-1; abundance: .; j_gene: TRBJ1-1; d_gene: .
CDR3nt: TGTGCCACCAGCAGAGATAAGGGACTAGCGACTGGGGCCAACGTCCTGACTTTC; CDR3aa: CATSRDKGLATGANVLTF; v_gene: TRBV15; abundance: .; j_gene: TRBJ2-6; d_gene: TRBD2
CDR3nt: TGCGCCAGCAGTCCAGGACTAGCGGGGGCTGGGGAGCAGTACTTC; CDR3aa: CASSPGLAGAGEQYF; v_gene: TRBV4-1; abundance: few; j_gene: TRBJ2-7; d_gene: TRBD2
CDR3nt: TGCGCCAGCAGCCAAGTCGTACAGGGGGCGCGATTCGGTGGCTACACCTTC; CDR3aa: CASSQVVQGARFGGYTF; v_gene: TRBV4-3; abundance: .; j_gene: TRBJ1-2; d_gene: TRBD1
CDR3nt: TGCAGTGCTGCCGGCCAAGGGACTCTTAAGTACAATGAGCAGTTCTTC; CDR3aa: CSAAGQGTLKYNEQFF; v_gene: TRBV20-1; abundance: few; j_gene: TRBJ2-1; d_gene: .
CDR3nt: TGTGCCACCATGGCCCAGGGTAATTCACCCCTCCACTTT; CDR3aa: CATMAQGNSPLHF; v_gene: TRBV6-1; abundance: medium-sized; j_gene: TRBJ1-6; d_gene: .
CDR3nt: TGTGCCAGCGGAGGTCTCGGGGAGCTGTTTTTT; CDR3aa: CASGGLGELFF; v_gene: TRBV6-1; abundance: .; j_gene: TRBJ2-2; d_gene: .
CDR3nt: TGTGCCAGCAGTTTATTGCAGCCTGGGGCCAACGTCCTGACTTTC; CDR3aa: CASSLLQPGANVLTF; v_gene: TRBV28; abundance: .; j_gene: TRBJ2-6; d_gene: .
CDR3nt: TGCGGCGTTGAAGATGCGGTAGGGGGCGCAGAGTACTTC; CDR3aa: CGVEDAVGGAEYF; v_gene: TRBV29-1; abundance: .; j_gene: TRBJ2-7; d_gene: TRBD1
CDR3nt: TGTGCCAGCAGTTCACACAGGGGTCCCTATAATTCACCCCTCCACTTT; CDR3aa: CASSSHRGPYNSPLHF; v_gene: TRBV6-5; abundance: .; j_gene: TRBJ1-6; d_gene: TRBD1
CDR3nt: TGTGCCAGCAGCTTATATAACCCTAACTATGGCTACACCTTC; CDR3aa: CASSLYNPNYGYTF; v_gene: TRBV7-2; abundance: .; j_gene: TRBJ1-2; d_gene: .